This is a list of T cell receptor beta chains from one sample in a study of cytomegalovirus exposure and HLA in healthy donors. Assay used: immunoSEQ multiplex PCR; TCRdb lists only in-frame clones, some missing. The sample gives about 88,000 clones, 95% to 97% of which show up once; 0.6% to 0.85% is in the top ten. Sequenced material: PBMCs. The origin of the receptors is a man younger than 35 in good health and CMV-seronegative. Both conserved end residues are trimmed from each CDR3. D genes are given only for firm matches. Expanded clones get a size class; other rows say once, few or many, or leave the size out.

TRBJ2-3	NA	TRBV6-1	once	ASKDSADTQY
TRBJ2-7	TRBD1	TRBV7-9	NA	ASSLAPGGDEQY
TRBJ2-2	TRBD2	TRBV4-2	NA	ASSRRLAGANTGELF
TRBJ2-3	TRBD2	TRBV11-2	NA	ASSLSGEGLGWCGGY
TRBJ1-1	NA	TRBV7-9	NA	ASSLTGEPVAF
TRBJ2-1	TRBD1	TRBV11-2	NA	ASSTTGGNEQF
TRBJ2-7	TRBD1	TRBV6-6	once	ASSYSRGQGGYEQY
TRBJ2-7	TRBD1	TRBV7-6	NA	ASSLRTGQLSSYEQY
TRBJ2-2	TRBD1	TRBV7-2	once	ASSKQGTTNTGELF
TRBJ1-2	NA	TRBV12-2	NA	ASRLYPGRAYGYT
TRBJ2-3	TRBD2	TRBV29-1	NA	SVDLAGGTSTDTQY
TRBJ2-2	NA	TRBV2	NA	ASIRGNGGTGELF
TRBJ2-5	NA	TRBV7-2	NA	ASSLVLARQETQY
TRBJ1-2	NA	TRBV6-1	NA	AILREIEGYT
TRBJ1-2	NA	TRBV19	NA	ASSPGQRANYGYT
TRBJ1-2	NA	TRBV19	NA	ASSISGSLNGYT
TRBJ2-5	NA	TRBV6-1	NA	ASSATGTFQETQY
TRBJ1-1	NA	TRBV11-3	NA	ASSLSRNQGYAEAF
TRBJ1-2	NA	TRBV2	NA	ASLRALYPANYGYT
TRBJ1-1	TRBD1	TRBV6-1	NA	ASRDPGQLNTEAF
TRBJ1-6	NA	TRBV6-6	once	ASRPQGDNSPLH
TRBJ2-7	TRBD2	TRBV19	NA	ASSIGWPSGSSEQY
TRBJ1-4	NA	TRBV18	NA	ASSLNEKLF
TRBJ2-7	TRBD1	TRBV7-2	NA	ASSSSGQGNEQY
TRBJ2-3	NA	TRBV9	NA	ASSSGGLGTDTQY
TRBJ2-7	TRBD1	TRBV6-6	NA	ASSYPLDRLRYEQY
TRBJ2-2	NA	TRBV27	few	ASRSYSGLNTGELF
TRBJ2-5	NA	TRBV28	NA	ASSRSRIETQY
TRBJ2-5	TRBD2	TRBV11-3	NA	ASSLRTSGSLETQY
TRBJ2-1	TRBD2	TRBV5-8	NA	ASSSASGGYNEQF
TRBJ2-3	TRBD2	TRBV19	once	ASSLTSGRPDTQY
TRBJ1-1	NA	TRBV30	NA	AWSYPGGWGTEAF
TRBJ2-2	TRBD2	TRBV6-6	NA	ASSQGEGPTGELF